A selection of T cell receptor beta chains follows, all from one sample in a study of sequential checkpoint blockade in melanoma. Data came from immunoSEQ multiplex PCR; TCRdb stores just in-frame clones and leaves some out. The sample shows roughly 11,000 clones, approximately 80% of them seen only once. The material sequenced was CD8+ T cells sorted from blood (inferred from file names), taken from a patient given nivolumab and ipilimumab in sequence. Receptor source: a human donor with melanoma. Both conserved end residues are part of each CDR3. The D gene is left open where the match is weak. Clone size is given for some rows only: seen once, a few or many times, or a class if the clone is expanded.

v_call	d_call	clone_size	j_call	cdr3_nt	cdr3_aa
TRBV4-1	TRBD2	.	TRBJ2-2	TGCGCCAGCAGCTATACAGGCAGCGGGGACAACACCGGGGAGCTGTTTTTT	CASSYTGSGDNTGELFF
TRBV4-1	TRBD2	.	TRBJ2-1	TGCGCCAGCAGCCAAGATTGGGGGGGGATGAGGAATGAGCAGTTCTTC	CASSQDWGGMRNEQFF
TRBV5-8	TRBD1	.	TRBJ2-7	TGTGCCAGCACCTCACCCGGGACAGGGGCCTACGAGCAGTACTTC	CASTSPGTGAYEQYF
TRBV7-9	TRBD1	.	TRBJ1-6	TGTGCCAGCAGCAAGGACAGGGGAGATTCACCCCTCCACTTT	CASSKDRGDSPLHF
TRBV2	TRBD1	.	TRBJ1-3	TGTGCCAGCAGTGGGACAGGGGCTGGAAACACCATATATTTT	CASSGTGAGNTIYF
TRBV27	TRBD2	.	TRBJ2-6	TGTGCCAGCAGTTTAGGCGGGGGGCCTTCTGGGGCCAACGTCCTGACTTTC	CASSLGGGPSGANVLTF
TRBV28	.	.	TRBJ1-1	TGTGCCAGCAGTATAACCCCCAGGGGTGCTGAAGCTTTCTTT	CASSITPRGAEAFF
TRBV5-1	TRBD1	.	TRBJ2-1	TGCGCCAGCAGCGAGGGGGACAGACGGGCATTCAATGAGCAGTTCTTC	CASSEGDRRAFNEQFF
TRBV2	.	.	TRBJ2-1	TGTGCCAGCATTGCTAGTCCCAATGAGCAGTTCTTC	CASIASPNEQFF
TRBV27	TRBD1	.	TRBJ1-6	TGTGCCAGCAGTCCGCTACCTGGGACAGGGAATTCACCCCTCCACTTT	CASSPLPGTGNSPLHF
TRBV27	.	.	TRBJ1-2	TGTGCCAGCCGCACGGGGTATGGCTACACCTTC	CASRTGYGYTF
TRBV29-1	.	.	TRBJ2-1	TGCAGCGCCGCCGACAGGCCTGTTGGATTCCATGAGCAGTTCTTC	CSAADRPVGFHEQFF
TRBV19	.	.	TRBJ1-1	TGTGCCAGTAGTAACCGGGCGGGGGCTAACACTGAAGCTTTCTTT	CASSNRAGANTEAFF
TRBV4-3	TRBD1	once	TRBJ1-6	TGCGCCAGCAGCCAAGTGACGACAGGGAGCTCCTATAATTCACCCCTCCACTTT	CASSQVTTGSSYNSPLHF
TRBV5-1	TRBD1	.	TRBJ2-7	TGCGCCAGCAGCTTACACTGGACAGGGGCCTACGAGCAGTACTTC	CASSLHWTGAYEQYF
TRBV2	.	.	TRBJ2-6	TGTGCCAGCAGTGTAGGGACTGGAGTCTCTGGGGCCAACGTCCTGACTTTC	CASSVGTGVSGANVLTF
TRBV27	TRBD1	.	TRBJ1-2	TGTGCCAGCAGTTCCACAGGGGGCGCCTATGGCTACACCTTC	CASSSTGGAYGYTF